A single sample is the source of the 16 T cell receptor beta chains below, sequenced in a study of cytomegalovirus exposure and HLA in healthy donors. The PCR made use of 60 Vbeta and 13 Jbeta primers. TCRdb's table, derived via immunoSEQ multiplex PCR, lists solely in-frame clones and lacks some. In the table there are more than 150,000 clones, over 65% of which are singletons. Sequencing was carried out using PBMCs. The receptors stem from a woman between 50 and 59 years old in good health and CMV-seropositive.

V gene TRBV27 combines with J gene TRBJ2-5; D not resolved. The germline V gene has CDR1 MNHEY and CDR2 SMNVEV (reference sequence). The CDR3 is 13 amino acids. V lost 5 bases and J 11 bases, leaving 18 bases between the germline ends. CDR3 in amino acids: CASSPLSRYEQYF. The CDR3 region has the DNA TGTGCCAGCAGTCCACTATCTAGATATGAGCAGTACTTC.

CDR3 nucleotides: TGCGCCAGCAGCCCGGGGGGTAGCGGGGCCTCTACTTACAATGAGCAGTTCTTC. As protein: CASSPGGSGASTYNEQFF. This sequence joins TRBV5-1 and TRBJ2-1; 8 nucleotides align to TRBD2. V lost 4 bases to trimming and J lost 4 bases; unmatched junction nucleotides: 16. CDR1 and CDR2 (germline): SGHRS, YFSETQ. This CDR3 has 18 amino acids.

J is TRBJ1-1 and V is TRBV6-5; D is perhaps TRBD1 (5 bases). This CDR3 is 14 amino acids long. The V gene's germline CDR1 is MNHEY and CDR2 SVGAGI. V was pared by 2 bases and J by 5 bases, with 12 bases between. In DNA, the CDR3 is TGTGCCAGCAGTTACGCTCGGGGGGAAACTGAAGCTTTCTTT. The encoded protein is CASSYARGETEAFF.

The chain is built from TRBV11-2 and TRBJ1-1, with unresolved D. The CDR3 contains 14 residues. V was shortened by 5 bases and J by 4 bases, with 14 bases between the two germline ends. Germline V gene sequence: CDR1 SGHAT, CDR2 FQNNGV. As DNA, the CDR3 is TGTGCCAGCAGCCGAGGTCGGGCGGGCACTGAAGCTTTCTTT. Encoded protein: CASSRGRAGTEAFF.

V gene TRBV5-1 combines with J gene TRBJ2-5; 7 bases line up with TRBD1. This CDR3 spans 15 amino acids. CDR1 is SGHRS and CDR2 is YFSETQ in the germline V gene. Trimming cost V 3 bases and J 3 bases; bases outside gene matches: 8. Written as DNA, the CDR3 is TGCGCCAGCAGCTCCGCCGGGACAGAGGAAGAGACCCAGTACTTC. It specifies CASSSAGTEEETQYF.

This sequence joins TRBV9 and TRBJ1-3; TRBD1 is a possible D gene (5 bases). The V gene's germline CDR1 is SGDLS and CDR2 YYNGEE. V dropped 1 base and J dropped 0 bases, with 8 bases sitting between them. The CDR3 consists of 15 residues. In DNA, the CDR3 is TGTGCCAGCAGCGTACAGGGTTTCTCTGGAAACACCATATATTTT. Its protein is CASSVQGFSGNTIYF.

The CDR3 DNA sequence: TGCGCCAGCAGTCGGACTAGCGGAGAGACCCAGTACTTC. Translation: CASSRTSGETQYF. This chain joins TRBV5-1 and TRBJ2-5; the match to TRBD2 covers 10 bases. The CDR3 totals 13 residues. Germline trimming cut 5 bases from V and 4 bases from J; bases unmatched to any gene: 2. The germline CDR1 and CDR2 sequences are SGHRS and YFSETQ.

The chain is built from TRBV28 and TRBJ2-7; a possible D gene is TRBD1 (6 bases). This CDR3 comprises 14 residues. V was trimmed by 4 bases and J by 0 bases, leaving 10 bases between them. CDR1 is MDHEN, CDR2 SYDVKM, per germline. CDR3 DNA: TGTGCCAGCAGTTCCCAGGGGTCCTCCTACGAGCAGTACTTC. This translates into CASSSQGSSYEQYF.

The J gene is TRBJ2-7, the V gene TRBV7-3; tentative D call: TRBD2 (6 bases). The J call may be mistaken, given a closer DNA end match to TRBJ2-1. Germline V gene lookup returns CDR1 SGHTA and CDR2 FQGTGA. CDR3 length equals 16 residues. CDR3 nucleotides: TGTGCCAGCAGCCCAATTACCGGGACTCCTTACAATGAGCAGTTCTTC. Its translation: CASSPITGTPYNEQFF.

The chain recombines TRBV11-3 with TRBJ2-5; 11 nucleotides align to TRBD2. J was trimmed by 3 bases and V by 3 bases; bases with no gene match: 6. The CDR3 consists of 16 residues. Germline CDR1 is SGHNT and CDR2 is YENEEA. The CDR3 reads CASSFQTSGVEETQYF. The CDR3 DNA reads TGTGCCAGCAGCTTTCAGACTAGCGGGGTCGAAGAGACCCAGTACTTC.

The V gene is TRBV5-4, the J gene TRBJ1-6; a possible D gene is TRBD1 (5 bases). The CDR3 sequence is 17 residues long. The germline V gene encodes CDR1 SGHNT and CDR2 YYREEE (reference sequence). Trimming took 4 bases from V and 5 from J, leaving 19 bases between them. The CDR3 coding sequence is TGTGCCAGCAGCCAAGATCCGGGGGATTGGGATAATTCACCCCTCCACTTT. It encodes CASSQDPGDWDNSPLHF.

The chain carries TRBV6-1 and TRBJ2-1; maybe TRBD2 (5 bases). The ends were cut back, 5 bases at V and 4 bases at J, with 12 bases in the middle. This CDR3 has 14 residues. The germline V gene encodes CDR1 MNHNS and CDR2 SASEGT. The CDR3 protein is CASSLEGRYNEQFF. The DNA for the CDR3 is TGTGCCAGCAGTCTCGAGGGCAGATACAATGAGCAGTTCTTC.

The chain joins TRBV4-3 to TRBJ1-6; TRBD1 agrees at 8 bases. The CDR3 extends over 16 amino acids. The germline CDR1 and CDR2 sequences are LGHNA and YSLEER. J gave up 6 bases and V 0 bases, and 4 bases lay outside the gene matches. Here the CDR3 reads CASSQDGTGGNSPLHF. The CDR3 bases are TGCGCCAGCAGCCAAGACGGTACAGGGGGTAATTCACCCCTCCACTTT.

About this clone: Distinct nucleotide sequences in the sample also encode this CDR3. The CDR3 DNA reads as TGCGCCAGCAGCTTGTCATCAGGGGACGGTGAGACCCAGTACTTC. Its translation is CASSLSSGDGETQYF. The chain has TRBV5-1 and TRBJ2-5; perhaps TRBD1 as D (6 bases). The CDR3 loop spans 15 amino acids. CDR1 is SGHRS, CDR2 YFSETQ, per germline. V lost 1 base, J lost 5 bases, and 15 bases lay in between.

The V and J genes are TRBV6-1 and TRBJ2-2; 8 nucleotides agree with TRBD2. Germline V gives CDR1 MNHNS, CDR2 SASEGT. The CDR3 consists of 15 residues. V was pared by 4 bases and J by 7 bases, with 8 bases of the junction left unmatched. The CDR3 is CASSVRTAGGGELFF. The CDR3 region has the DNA TGTGCCAGCAGTGTCCGGACGGCGGGAGGCGGGGAGCTGTTTTTT.

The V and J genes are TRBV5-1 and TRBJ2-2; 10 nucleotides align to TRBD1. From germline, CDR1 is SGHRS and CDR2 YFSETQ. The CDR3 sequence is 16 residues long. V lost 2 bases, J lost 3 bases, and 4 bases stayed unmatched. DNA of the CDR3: TGCGCCAGCAGCTTTGCGGGGACAGGGGACACCGGGGAGCTGTTTTTT. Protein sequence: CASSFAGTGDTGELFF.